The 28 T cell receptor beta chains below come from one sample, sequenced in a study of blood T cells in healthy people across ages. The use of a sample-barcoded 5' primer and a J-beta primer mix characterized a second PCR of roughly 6 to 11 cycles. A single record per CDR3 protein comes from TCRdb applying MiXCR to the 5' RACE reads. This repertoire shows fewer than 800,000 distinct CDR3 sequences, 21% found once; its top ten account for roughly 3.4%. What was sequenced was blood. These receptors came from a man in his sixties or seventies in good health.

The CDR3 DNA follows: TGCAGTGCAAGAACCGCAAACACTCCCTACGAGCAGTACTTC. The encoded protein is CSARTANTPYEQYF. The rearrangement links TRBV20-1 to TRBJ2-7; D is ambiguous. V shed 6 bases and J shed 2 bases, with 17 bases lying between them. The germline gives CDR1 DFQATT, CDR2 SNEGSKA (reference sequence). CDR3 length equals 14 residues.

The V call is TRBV7-2, the J call TRBJ2-2; D is unclear. V was clipped by 4 bases and J by 4 bases, with 13 bases between them. The germline CDR1 and CDR2 sequences are SGHTA and FQGNSA. The CDR3 sequence is 15 residues long. This CDR3 is CASSSAGPTTGELFF. CDR3 DNA sequence: TGTGCCAGCAGCTCGGCCGGCCCTACCACCGGGGAGCTGTTTTTT.

CDR3 amino acids: CASRTGEGETQYF. The CDR3 DNA follows: TGTGCCAGCAGGACAGGGGAAGGGGAGACCCAGTACTTC. This rearrangement joins TRBV2 to TRBJ2-5, with 8 bases matching TRBD1. CDR1 is SNHLY and CDR2 is FYNNEI in the germline V gene. This CDR3 has 13 amino acids. Trimming took 6 bases from V and 5 from J; bases not matched to a gene: 5.

This clonotype showed up just a few times. This chain joins TRBV27 and TRBJ1-1, with D maybe TRBD1 (5 bases). The CDR3 runs 14 residues. CDR1 MNHEY and CDR2 SMNVEV come from the germline V gene (reference sequence). Trimming pared 6 bases from V and 8 bases from J, leaving 19 bases between. Here the CDR3 DNA reads TGTGCCAGCAGGCCTGGGACGGCCGGAGTCGAAGCTTTCTTT. It is translated as CASRPGTAGVEAFF.

This clonotype has more than one count but fewer than ten. The chain joins TRBV7-9 to TRBJ2-3; TRBD2 matches at 8 bases. This CDR3 region has 16 residues. Germline V CDR1 and CDR2: SEHNR, FQNEAQ (reference sequence). V dropped 4 bases and J dropped 1; count of bases not matched to a gene: 7. This chain's CDR3 is CASSSTSGVGTDTQYF. As DNA, the CDR3 is TGTGCCAGCAGCTCCACTAGCGGAGTGGGCACAGATACGCAGTATTTT. Based on the CDR3 plus reference TRBV7-9 and TRBJ2-3, the full variable domain is DTGVSQNPRHKITKRGQNVTFRCDPISEHNRLYWYRQTLGQGPEFLTYFQNEAQLEKSRLLSDRFSAERPKGSFSTLEIQRTEQGDSAMYLCASSSTSGVGTDTQYFGPGTRLTVL.

A few counts support this clonotype. The chain uses TRBV7-9 and TRBJ2-5, with TRBD2 matching 15 bases. The tail of the sequence fits TRBJ2-1 better, so the J call may be wrong. This CDR3 comprises 19 residues. Germline V CDR1 and CDR2: SEHNR, FQNEAQ (reference sequence). CDR3 residues: CASSLVPGLAGGRDNEQFF. In DNA, the CDR3 is TGTGCCAGCAGCTTAGTTCCGGGACTAGCGGGAGGTAGAGACAATGAGCAGTTCTTC.

This clonotype was seen more than once but under ten times. An end of the junction differs from the germline gene, which may be a read error. This chain connects TRBV7-9 to TRBJ2-5, with D hard to call. The CDR3 spans 13 residues. CDR1 and CDR2 from the germline V gene are SEHNR and FQNEAQ (reference sequence). The DNA for the CDR3 is TGTGCCAGCAGGCTACATCTTCAAGAGACCCTGTACTTC. Translated, it gives CASRLHLQETLYF.

In its sample, this clonotype was seen a few times. This chain links TRBV20-1 with TRBJ2-2, with 8 positions matching TRBD1. The germline gives CDR1 DFQATT, CDR2 SNEGSKA (reference sequence). J gave up 6 bases and V 3 bases, and 6 bases lay outside the gene matches. The CDR3 covers 14 residues. This chain's CDR3 is CSARSGGRPGELFF. The CDR3 nucleotides read TGCAGTGCTAGGTCAGGGGGCCGGCCCGGGGAGCTGTTTTTT.

V is TRBV5-4 and J is TRBJ2-2, with TRBD2 matching 7 bases. The CDR3 is made up of 15 amino acids. Germline CDR1 is SGHNT and CDR2 is YYREEE (reference sequence). With V trimmed by 5 bases and J by 4 bases, 8 bases remained unmatched. CDR3 amino acids: CASRTRAGSTGELFF. For the CDR3, the DNA is TGTGCCAGCAGAACGAGAGCGGGATCCACCGGGGAGCTGTTTTTT.

This clonotype was observed at least ten times. V usage is TRBV6-1 and J usage is TRBJ2-7; TRBD1 matches 9 bases. The CDR3 consists of 13 residues. CDR1 is MNHNS, CDR2 SASEGT, per germline. Germline trimming cut 6 bases from V and 2 bases from J; bases unmatched to any gene: 2. The CDR3, as DNA: TGTGCCAGCAGGCGACAGGGGGCCTACGAGCAGTACTTC. Encoded protein: CASRRQGAYEQYF.

For this clonotype: At one end the junction does not follow the germline gene, possibly because of a read error. This rearrangement joins TRBV18 to TRBJ1-6; D call uncertain. The CDR3 loop spans 16 amino acids. Germline CDR1 KGHSH, CDR2 LQKENI. DNA of the CDR3: TGTGCCAGCTCACCAGGATCGCTGGGTGATAATTCGCCCCTCCACTTT. Its translation is CASSPGSLGDNSPLHF.

This clonotype appeared a few times. The J gene is TRBJ2-5, the V gene TRBV5-1; TRBD2 agrees at 14 bases. The assigned J gene may be wrong: the sequence end matches TRBJ2-7 better. Looked up from germline, CDR1 is SGHRS and CDR2 is YFSETQ. This CDR3 comprises 19 residues. The CDR3 loop reads CASSSSPGLAGVGAYEQYF. As DNA, the CDR3 is TGCGCCAGCAGCTCTTCCCCGGGACTAGCGGGAGTCGGGGCCTACGAGCAGTACTTC.

V usage is TRBV20-1 and J usage is TRBJ1-1; D is unclear. This CDR3 contains 13 residues. Per germline, CDR1 DFQATT and CDR2 SNEGSKA (reference sequence). V shed 2 bases and J shed 5 bases, with 12 bases lying between them. The DNA of the CDR3 is TGCAGTGCTAGACCCCGAGGCATGACTGAAGCTTTCTTT. Protein sequence: CSARPRGMTEAFF.

A few counts support this clonotype. V gene TRBV6-1 combines with J gene TRBJ2-1; TRBD2 aligns across 13 bases. In germline, CDR1 is MNHNS, CDR2 SASEGT. The CDR3 is made up of 15 amino acids. J lost 5 bases, V lost 7 bases, and 5 bases had no gene match. CDR3 residues: CASTHGLAGDNEQFF. The CDR3 nucleotides read TGTGCCAGCACTCATGGACTAGCGGGAGACAATGAGCAGTTCTTC.

The table lists this clonotype with many counts. The chain has TRBV12-3 or TRBV12-4 and TRBJ2-7, with D unclear. The V end was cut by 6 bases, the J end by 2 bases, with 8 bases between. This CDR3 comprises 12 residues. In DNA form, the CDR3 reads TGTGCCAGCAGCCGGACCCCCTACGAGCAGTACTTC. Translated: CASSRTPYEQYF.

The chain joins TRBV7-9 to TRBJ2-7; no clear D gene. CDR3 length equals 14 residues. The germline gives CDR1 SEHNR, CDR2 FQNEAQ (reference sequence). Trimming removed 2 bases from V and 7 bases from J, with 15 bases in between. In nucleotides, the CDR3 is TGTGCCAGCAGCTTAACGGCCCCGGCCGGGGAGCAGTACTTC. Protein product: CASSLTAPAGEQYF.

This chain joins TRBV20-1 and TRBJ2-7, with 8 bases matching TRBD2. The CDR3 runs 14 residues. Germline assignment: CDR1 DFQATT and CDR2 SNEGSKA (reference sequence). The trim removed 3 bases at V and 4 bases at J, leaving 8 bases unmatched. CDR3 coding DNA: TGCAGTGCTAGCCCTAGCGGGCTGTTTTACGAGCAGTACTTC. This translates into CSASPSGLFYEQYF.

V and J are TRBV7-3 and TRBJ2-2, with a possible D match to TRBD1 (6 bases). This CDR3 is 17 amino acids long. Germline V gene data show CDR1 as SGHTA and CDR2 as FQGTGA. The V and J ends lost 1 base and 4 bases respectively, with 16 bases between them. The CDR3 DNA reads as TGTGCCAGCAGCTTAAAGCCATTAACAGGGTTCACCGGGGAGCTGTTTTTT. It encodes CASSLKPLTGFTGELFF. Supplemented by reference TRBV7-3 and TRBJ2-2, the full variable domain reads GAGVSQTPSNKVTEKGKYVELRCDPISGHTALYWYRQSLGQGPEFLIYFQGTGAADDSGLPNDRFFAVRPEGSVSTLKIQRTERGDSAVYLCASSLKPLTGFTGELFFGEGSRLTVL.

The chain carries TRBV6-5 and TRBJ2-7; D is undetermined. The CDR3 has 15 residues. CDR1 and CDR2 (germline): MNHEY, SVGAGI. V dropped 6 bases and J dropped 0 bases, with 15 bases sitting between them. The CDR3 DNA reads as TGTGCCAGCAGCAACCGAGCGAGGAGCTCCTACGAGCAGTACTTC. It yields the protein CASSNRARSSYEQYF.

Of note for this clonotype: A much larger clonotype is one base distant, so this may be a read error. V and J are TRBV10-3 and TRBJ2-2; a weak D match, TRBD2 (5 bases). This CDR3 comprises 15 residues. Germline CDR1 ENHRY, CDR2 SYGVKD. The CDR3 loop is CATSESSKDTGELFF. The CDR3 nucleotides read TGTGCCACCAGTGAGTCTAGCAAGGACACCGGGGAGCTGTTTTTT.

This clonotype appeared a few times. CDR3 sequence: CASSTRASPLHF. The CDR3 bases are TGTGCCAGCAGCACCAGGGCTTCACCCCTCCACTTT. The chain combines TRBV2 with TRBJ1-6; possibly TRBD1 for D (5 bases). The V and J ends lost 6 bases and 9 bases respectively, with 9 bases between them. CDR1 and CDR2 from the germline V gene are SNHLY and FYNNEI. The CDR3 runs to 12 residues. Complete variable domain (other parts from reference TRBV2 and TRBJ1-6): EPEVTQTPSHQVTQMGQEVILRCVPISNHLYFYWYRQILGQKVEFLVSFYNNEISEKSEIFDDQFSVERPDGSNFTLKIRSTKLEDSAMYFCASSTRASPLHFGNGTRLTVT.

This clonotype occurred many times. CDR3 residues: CASSQVQGNEKLFF. In DNA, the CDR3 is TGCGCCAGCAGCCAAGTTCAGGGGAATGAAAAACTGTTTTTT. The chain couples TRBV4-1 to TRBJ1-4; D might be TRBD1 (6 bases). Germline assignment: CDR1 MGHRA and CDR2 YSYEKL. The germline V and J ends were trimmed by 1 base and 5 bases, with 8 bases remaining between them. The CDR3 loop spans 14 amino acids.

This clonotype was counted between two and nine times. This chain uses TRBV29-1 with TRBJ2-5; a possible D gene is TRBD1 (6 bases). Germline CDR1 is SQVTM and CDR2 is ANQGSEA. The CDR3 runs to 12 residues. V lost 8 bases, J lost 1 base, and 11 bases lay in between. The CDR3 nucleotides are TGCAGCACGCGACAGGTCCAAGAGACCCAGTACTTC. It translates to CSTRQVQETQYF.

This clonotype has more than one count but fewer than ten. The rearrangement links TRBV5-1 to TRBJ1-5, with D hard to call. Germline V gives CDR1 SGHRS, CDR2 YFSETQ. The ends were cut back, 0 bases at V and 7 bases at J, with 11 bases in the middle. The CDR3 runs to 14 residues. The CDR3 DNA reads as TGCGCCAGCAGCTTGGGGGAGGGAAGGCAGCCCCAGCATTTT. Its translation: CASSLGEGRQPQHF.

The chain couples TRBV5-6 to TRBJ2-4; perhaps TRBD1 as D (6 bases). Germline values: CDR1 SGHDT, CDR2 YYEEEE. The CDR3 extends over 15 amino acids. Trimming left V 4 bases short and J 0 bases short, with 11 bases between. The CDR3: CASSPGTKAKNIQYF. The CDR3 DNA reads as TGTGCCAGCAGCCCCGGGACAAAAGCCAAAAACATTCAGTACTTC.

Only a few counts were recorded for this clonotype. The V gene is TRBV5-1, the J gene TRBJ1-2; 9 positions match TRBD1. The CDR3 extends over 15 amino acids. Germline-derived CDR1 and CDR2 are SGHRS and YFSETQ. V lost 3 bases to trimming and J lost 7 bases; unmatched junction nucleotides: 10. As DNA, the CDR3 is TGCGCCAGCAGCTCGGAGGTACAGGGGGCGAGTGGCTACACCTTC. It yields the protein CASSSEVQGASGYTF.

Only a few counts were recorded for this clonotype. The J gene is TRBJ2-1, the V gene TRBV25-1, with 9 bases fitting TRBD2. Unmatched junction bases numbered 1, after V lost 2 bases and J lost 2 bases. The CDR3 runs 15 residues. Germline values: CDR1 MGHDK, CDR2 SYGVNS. The CDR3 here is CASSELAGTYNEQFF. DNA for the CDR3: TGTGCCAGCAGTGAACTAGCGGGGACCTACAATGAGCAGTTCTTC.

This clonotype was observed many times. This chain connects TRBV4-3 to TRBJ2-5, with 7 bases matching TRBD1. V lost 0 bases to trimming and J lost 1 base; unmatched junction nucleotides: 8. The CDR3 contains 17 residues. Germline V gives CDR1 LGHNA, CDR2 YSLEER. The CDR3 sequence: CASSQEPPRQGQETQYF. CDR3 DNA sequence: TGCGCCAGCAGCCAAGAGCCCCCCCGACAGGGCCAAGAGACCCAGTACTTC.